This TCR beta chain originates from a study of T cell clonotyping in hematopoietic cell transplantation. Whole-study context: Recipients' pretransplant samples followed cytoreduction.

Sample time point: recipient sample about 28 days before transplant, after cytoreduction. Profiled with immunoSEQ multiplex PCR; TCRdb holds only in-frame clones, not every one. Found here are over 45,000 clones, around 84% of them singletons; the top ten hold 5.9%. The CDR3 covers 17 residues. Germline V gene data show CDR1 as SGHRS and CDR2 as YFSETQ. Unmatched junction bases numbered 14, after V lost 1 base and J lost 7 bases. The sample consisted of peripheral blood mononuclear cells, taken before stem cell transplant. This chain connects TRBV5-1 to TRBJ2-7; TRBD1 matches 10 bases. The origin of this receptor is a man in his sixties with biphenotypic leukemia. Some clones in this sample may be carry-over from other donors' samples. CDR3: CASSLLPPGTGEGEQYF. CDR3 in DNA: TGCGCCAGCAGCTTGTTGCCCCCCGGGACAGGGGAGGGGGAGCAGTACTTC.